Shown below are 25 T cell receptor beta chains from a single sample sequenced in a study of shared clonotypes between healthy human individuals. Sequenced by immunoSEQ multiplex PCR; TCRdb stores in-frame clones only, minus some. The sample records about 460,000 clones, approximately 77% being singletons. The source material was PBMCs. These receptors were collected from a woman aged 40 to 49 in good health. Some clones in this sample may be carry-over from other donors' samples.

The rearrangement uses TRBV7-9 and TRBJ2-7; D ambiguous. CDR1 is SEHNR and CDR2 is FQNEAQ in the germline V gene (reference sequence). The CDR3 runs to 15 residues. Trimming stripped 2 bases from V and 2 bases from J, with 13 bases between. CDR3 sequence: CASSLWPNYPYEQYF. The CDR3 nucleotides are TGTGCCAGCAGCTTATGGCCGAACTATCCCTACGAGCAGTACTTC.

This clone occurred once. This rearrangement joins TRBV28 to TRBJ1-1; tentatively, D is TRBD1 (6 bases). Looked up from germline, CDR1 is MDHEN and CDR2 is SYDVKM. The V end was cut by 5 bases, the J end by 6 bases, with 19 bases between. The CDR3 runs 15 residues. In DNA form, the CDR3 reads TGTGCCAGCAGTATGCCGAGGGGGGGCGCTTCTGAAGCTTTCTTT. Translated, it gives CASSMPRGGASEAFF.

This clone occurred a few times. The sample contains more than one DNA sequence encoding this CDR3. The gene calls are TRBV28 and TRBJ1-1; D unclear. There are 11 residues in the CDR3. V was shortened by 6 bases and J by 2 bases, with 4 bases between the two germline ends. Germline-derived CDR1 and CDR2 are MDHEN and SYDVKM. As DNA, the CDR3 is TGTGCCAGCAGCCGAAACACTGAAGCTTTCTTT. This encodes CASSRNTEAFF.

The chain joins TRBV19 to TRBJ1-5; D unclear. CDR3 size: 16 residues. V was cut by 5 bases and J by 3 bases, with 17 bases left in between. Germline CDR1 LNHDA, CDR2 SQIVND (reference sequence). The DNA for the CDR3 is TGTGCCAGTAGTGGCGTTTCAGGCAATTCCAATCAGCCCCAGCATTTT. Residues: CASSGVSGNSNQPQHF.

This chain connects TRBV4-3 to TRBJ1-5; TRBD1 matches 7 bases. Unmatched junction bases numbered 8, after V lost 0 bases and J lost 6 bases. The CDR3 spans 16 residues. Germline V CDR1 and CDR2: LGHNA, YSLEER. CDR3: CASSQEARGGGQPQHF. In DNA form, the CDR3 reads TGCGCCAGCAGCCAAGAAGCCAGGGGGGGAGGTCAGCCCCAGCATTTT.

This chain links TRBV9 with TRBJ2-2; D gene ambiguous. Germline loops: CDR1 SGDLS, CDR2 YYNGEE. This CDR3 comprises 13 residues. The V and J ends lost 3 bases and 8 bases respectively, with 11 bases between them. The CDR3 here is CASSARGLGELFF. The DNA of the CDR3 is TGTGCCAGCAGCGCCCGAGGCTTAGGGGAGCTGTTTTTT. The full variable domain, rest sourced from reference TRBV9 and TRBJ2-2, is DSGVTQTPKHLITATGQRVTLRCSPRSGDLSVYWYQQSLDQGLQFLIQYYNGEERAKGNILERFSAQQFPDLHSELNLSSLELGDSALYFCASSARGLGELFFGEGSRLTVL.

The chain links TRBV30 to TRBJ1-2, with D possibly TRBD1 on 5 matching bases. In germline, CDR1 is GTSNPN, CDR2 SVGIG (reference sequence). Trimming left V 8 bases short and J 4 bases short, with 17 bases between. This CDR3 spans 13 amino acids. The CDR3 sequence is CARGLGRIYGYTF. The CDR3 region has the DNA TGTGCCCGGGGTTTGGGACGGATCTATGGCTACACCTTC.

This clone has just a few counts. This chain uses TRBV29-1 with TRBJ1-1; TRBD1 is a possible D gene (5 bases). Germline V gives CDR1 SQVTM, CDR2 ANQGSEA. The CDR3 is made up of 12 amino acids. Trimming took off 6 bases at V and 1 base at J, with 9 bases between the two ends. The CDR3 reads CSVGHGNTEAFF. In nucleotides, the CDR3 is TGCAGCGTCGGACATGGGAACACTGAAGCTTTCTTT.

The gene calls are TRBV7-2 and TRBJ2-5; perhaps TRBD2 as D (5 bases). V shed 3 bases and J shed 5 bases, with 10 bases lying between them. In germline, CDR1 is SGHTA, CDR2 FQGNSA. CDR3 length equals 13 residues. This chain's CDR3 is CASSFGGYETQYF. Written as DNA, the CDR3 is TGTGCCAGCAGCTTCGGAGGTTATGAGACCCAGTACTTC.

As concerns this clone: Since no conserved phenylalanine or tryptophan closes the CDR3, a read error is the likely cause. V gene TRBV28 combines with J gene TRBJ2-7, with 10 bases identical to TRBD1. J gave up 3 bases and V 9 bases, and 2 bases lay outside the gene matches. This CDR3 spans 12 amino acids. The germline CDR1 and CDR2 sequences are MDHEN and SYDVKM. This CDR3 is CASRTGGYEQYL. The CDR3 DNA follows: TGTGCCAGTCGGACAGGGGGCTACGAGCAGTACCTC.

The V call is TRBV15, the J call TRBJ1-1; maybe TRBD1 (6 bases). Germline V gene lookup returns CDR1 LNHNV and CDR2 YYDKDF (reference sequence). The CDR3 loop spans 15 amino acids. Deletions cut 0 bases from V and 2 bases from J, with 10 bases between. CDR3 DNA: TGTGCCACCAGCAGAGATACGGACAGCAACACTGAAGCTTTCTTT. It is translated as CATSRDTDSNTEAFF.

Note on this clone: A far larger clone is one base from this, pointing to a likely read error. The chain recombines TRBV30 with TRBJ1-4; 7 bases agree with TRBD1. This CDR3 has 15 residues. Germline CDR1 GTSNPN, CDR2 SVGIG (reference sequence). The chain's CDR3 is CAWSVRAGGFEKLSF. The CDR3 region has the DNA TGTGCCTGGAGTGTTCGGGCAGGGGGTTTTGAAAAACTGTCTTTT.

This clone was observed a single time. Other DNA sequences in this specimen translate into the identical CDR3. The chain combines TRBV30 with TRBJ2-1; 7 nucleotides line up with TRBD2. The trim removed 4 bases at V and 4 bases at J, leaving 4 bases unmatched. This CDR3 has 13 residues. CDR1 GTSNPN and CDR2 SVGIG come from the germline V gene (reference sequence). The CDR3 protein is CAWTSGYYNEQFF. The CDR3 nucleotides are TGTGCCTGGACTAGCGGTTATTACAATGAGCAGTTCTTC.

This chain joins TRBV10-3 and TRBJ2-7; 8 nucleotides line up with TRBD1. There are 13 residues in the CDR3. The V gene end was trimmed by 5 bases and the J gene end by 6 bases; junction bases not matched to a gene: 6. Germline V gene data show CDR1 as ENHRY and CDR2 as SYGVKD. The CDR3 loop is CAISSDRDGEQYF. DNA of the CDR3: TGTGCCATCAGTTCGGACAGGGACGGCGAGCAGTACTTC.

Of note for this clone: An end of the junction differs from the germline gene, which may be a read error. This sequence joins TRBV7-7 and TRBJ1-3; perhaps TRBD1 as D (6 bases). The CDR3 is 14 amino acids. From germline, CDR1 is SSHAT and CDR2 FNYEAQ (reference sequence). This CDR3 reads CASSPGVSGNTIYF. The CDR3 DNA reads TGTGCTAGCAGTCCAGGGGTGTCTGGAAACACCATATATTTT.

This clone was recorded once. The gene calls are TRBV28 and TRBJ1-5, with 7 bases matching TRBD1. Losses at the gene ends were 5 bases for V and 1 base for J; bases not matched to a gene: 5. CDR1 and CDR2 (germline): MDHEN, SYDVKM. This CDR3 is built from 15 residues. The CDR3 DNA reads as TGTGCCAGCAGTCCCTCGGACAGGAGCAATCAGCCCCAGCATTTT. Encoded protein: CASSPSDRSNQPQHF.

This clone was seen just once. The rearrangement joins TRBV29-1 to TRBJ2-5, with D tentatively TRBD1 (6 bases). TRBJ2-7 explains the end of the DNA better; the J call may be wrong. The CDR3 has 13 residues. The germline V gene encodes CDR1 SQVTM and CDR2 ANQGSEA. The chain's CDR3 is CSVGNSGDYEQYF. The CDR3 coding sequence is TGCAGCGTTGGAAACTCAGGGGACTACGAGCAGTACTTC.

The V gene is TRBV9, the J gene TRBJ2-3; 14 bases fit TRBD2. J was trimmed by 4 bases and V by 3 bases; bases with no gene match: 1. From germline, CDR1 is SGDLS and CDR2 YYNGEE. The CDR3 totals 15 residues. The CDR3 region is CASSAGLAGADTQYF. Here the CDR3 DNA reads TGTGCCAGCAGCGCGGGACTAGCGGGAGCAGATACGCAGTATTTT.

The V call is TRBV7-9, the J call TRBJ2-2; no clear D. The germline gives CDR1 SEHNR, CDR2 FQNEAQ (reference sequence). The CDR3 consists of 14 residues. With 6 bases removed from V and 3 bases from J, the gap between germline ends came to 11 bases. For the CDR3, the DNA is TGTGCCAGCAGTCGAAGGGTGGACACCGGGGAGCTGTTTTTT. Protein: CASSRRVDTGELFF.

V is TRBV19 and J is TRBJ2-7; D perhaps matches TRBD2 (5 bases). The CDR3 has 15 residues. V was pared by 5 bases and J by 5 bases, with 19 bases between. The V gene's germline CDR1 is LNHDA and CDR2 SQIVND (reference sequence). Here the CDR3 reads CASSPQRVGRDEQYF. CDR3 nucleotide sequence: TGTGCCAGTAGTCCCCAACGAGTAGGGCGGGACGAGCAGTACTTC.

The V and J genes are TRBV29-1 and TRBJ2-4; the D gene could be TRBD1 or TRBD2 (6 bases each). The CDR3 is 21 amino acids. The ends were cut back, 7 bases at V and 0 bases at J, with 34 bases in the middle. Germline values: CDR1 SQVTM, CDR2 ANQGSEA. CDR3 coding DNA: TGCAGCGCCGCAGACGACCACACAGGTCGGAGGGGGGACCTAGCCAAAAACATTCAGTACTTC. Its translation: CSAADDHTGRRGDLAKNIQYF.

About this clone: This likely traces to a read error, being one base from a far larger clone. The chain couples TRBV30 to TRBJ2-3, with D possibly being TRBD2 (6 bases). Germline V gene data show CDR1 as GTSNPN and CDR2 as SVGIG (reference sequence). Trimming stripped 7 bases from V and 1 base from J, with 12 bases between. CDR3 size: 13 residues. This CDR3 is CAYRDWGTDTQYF. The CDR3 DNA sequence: TGTGCCTACCGGGACTGGGGCACAGATACGCAGTATTTT.

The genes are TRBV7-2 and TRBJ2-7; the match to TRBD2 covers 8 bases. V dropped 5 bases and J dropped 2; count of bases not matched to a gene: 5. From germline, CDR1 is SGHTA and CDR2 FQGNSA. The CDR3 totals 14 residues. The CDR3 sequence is CASSANSGAYEQYF. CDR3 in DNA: TGTGCCAGCAGCGCGAATAGCGGGGCCTACGAGCAGTACTTC. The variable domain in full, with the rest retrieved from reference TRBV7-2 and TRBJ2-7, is GAGVSQSPSNKVTEKGKDVELRCDPISGHTALYWYRQSLGQGLEFLIYFQGNSAPDKSGLPSDRFSAERTGGSVSTLTIQRTQQEDSAVYLCASSANSGAYEQYFGPGTRLTVT.

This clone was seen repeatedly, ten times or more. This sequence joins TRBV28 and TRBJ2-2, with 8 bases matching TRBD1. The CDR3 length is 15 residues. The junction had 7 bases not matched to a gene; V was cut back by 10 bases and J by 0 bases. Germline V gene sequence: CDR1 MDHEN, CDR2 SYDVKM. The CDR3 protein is CATGQGGSNTGELFF. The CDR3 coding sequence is TGTGCCACAGGACAGGGAGGATCGAACACCGGGGAGCTGTTTTTT.

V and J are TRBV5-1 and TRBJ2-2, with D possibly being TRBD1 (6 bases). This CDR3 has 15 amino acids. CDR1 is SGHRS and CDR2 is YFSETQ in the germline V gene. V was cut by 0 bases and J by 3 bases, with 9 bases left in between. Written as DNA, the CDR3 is TGCGCCAGCAGCTTGGACAGGGATGACACCGGGGAGCTGTTTTTT. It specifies CASSLDRDDTGELFF.